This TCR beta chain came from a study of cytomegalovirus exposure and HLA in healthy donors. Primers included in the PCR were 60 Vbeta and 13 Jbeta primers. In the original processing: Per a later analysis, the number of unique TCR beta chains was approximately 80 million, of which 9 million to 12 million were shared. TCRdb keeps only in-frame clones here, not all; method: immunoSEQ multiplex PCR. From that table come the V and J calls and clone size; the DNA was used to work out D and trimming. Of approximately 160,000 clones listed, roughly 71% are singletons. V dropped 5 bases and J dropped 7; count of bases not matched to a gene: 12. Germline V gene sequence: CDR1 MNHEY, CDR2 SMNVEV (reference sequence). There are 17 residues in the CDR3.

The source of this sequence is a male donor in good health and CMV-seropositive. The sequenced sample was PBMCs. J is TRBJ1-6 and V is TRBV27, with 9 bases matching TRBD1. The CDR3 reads CASSILRDRVGNSPLHF. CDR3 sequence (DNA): TGTGCCAGCAGTATCCTCCGGGACAGGGTAGGAAATTCACCCCTCCACTTT.